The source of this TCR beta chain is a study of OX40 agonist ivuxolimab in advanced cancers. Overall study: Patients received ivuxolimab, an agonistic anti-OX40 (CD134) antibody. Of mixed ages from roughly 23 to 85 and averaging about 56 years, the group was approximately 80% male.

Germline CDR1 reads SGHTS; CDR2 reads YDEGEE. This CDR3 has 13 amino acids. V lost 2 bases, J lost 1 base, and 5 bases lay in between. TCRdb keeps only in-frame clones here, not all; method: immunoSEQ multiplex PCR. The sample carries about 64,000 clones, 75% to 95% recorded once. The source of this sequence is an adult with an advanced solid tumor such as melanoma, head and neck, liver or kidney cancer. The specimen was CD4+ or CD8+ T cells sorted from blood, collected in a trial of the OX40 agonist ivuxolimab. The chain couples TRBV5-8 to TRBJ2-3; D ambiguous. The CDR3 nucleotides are TGTGCCAGCAGCTTCCCGGGCACAGATACGCAGTATTTT. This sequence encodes CASSFPGTDTQYF.